Listed here are 28 T cell receptor beta chains from one sample, sequenced in a study of blood T cell repertoires in COVID-19. Generated by immunoSEQ multiplex PCR, the TCRdb table keeps only in-frame clones and is missing some. The sample holds fewer than 300,000 clones, about nine tenths seen once. Sequencing was done on a sample of peripheral blood. The receptors shown here come from a person under 35 with COVID-19, enrolled during active disease.

The V and J genes are TRBV6-5 and TRBJ1-2; TRBD1 matches at 10 bases. The CDR3 is made up of 15 amino acids. V lost 3 bases and J lost 7; bases outside the gene matches: 8. Germline loops: CDR1 MNHEY, CDR2 SVGAGI. The DNA of the CDR3 is TGTGCCAGCAGTTATTATGCCGGGACAGGGGTTGGCTACACCTTC. Its translation: CASSYYAGTGVGYTF.

V usage is TRBV28 and J usage is TRBJ1-4; D is perhaps TRBD1 (6 bases). V gave up 4 bases and J gave up 7 bases, with 16 bases separating them. Germline CDR1 MDHEN, CDR2 SYDVKM. The CDR3 has 15 amino acids. The CDR3 loop reads CASSSLDSVFEKLFF. CDR3 DNA: TGTGCCAGCAGTTCCCTGGACAGCGTTTTTGAAAAACTGTTTTTT.

V gene TRBV5-5 combines with J gene TRBJ2-7, with D perhaps matching TRBD1 (5 bases). V was shortened by 4 bases and J by 0 bases, with 11 bases between the two germline ends. From germline, CDR1 is SGHKS and CDR2 YYEKEE (reference sequence). The length of the CDR3 is 14 residues. CDR3: CASSPQGNSYEQYF. The CDR3 DNA follows: TGTGCCAGCAGCCCCCAGGGCAACTCCTACGAGCAGTACTTC.

The chain carries TRBV13 and TRBJ2-5; TRBD2 is a possible D gene (6 bases). This CDR3 region has 17 residues. The V and J ends lost 2 bases and 3 bases respectively, with 19 bases between them. Germline V lookup: CDR1 PRHDT, CDR2 FYEKMQ (reference sequence). The CDR3 loop is CASSLRRDALIKETQYF. Here the CDR3 DNA reads TGTGCCAGCAGCTTAAGGCGGGACGCATTAATAAAAGAGACCCAGTACTTC.

The chain recombines TRBV7-2 with TRBJ2-5; 11 bases are shared with TRBD2. Germline V gene lookup returns CDR1 SGHTA and CDR2 FQGNSA. V shed 4 bases, J shed 2 bases, and the junction held 3 bases outside the gene matches. This CDR3 has 15 residues. As DNA, the CDR3 is TGTGCCAGCAGCTCGACTAGCGGGACTCAAGAGACCCAGTACTTC. It codes for CASSSTSGTQETQYF.

The chain joins TRBV30 to TRBJ2-7; 8 bases fit TRBD2. Germline V gene sequence: CDR1 GTSNPN, CDR2 SVGIG (reference sequence). The V segment lost 1 base and the J segment 7 bases; nucleotides outside the gene matches: 6. This CDR3 has 13 amino acids. CDR3 coding DNA: TGTGCCTGGAGTGGACAATCGGGGGGGGAGCAGTACTTC. This translates into CAWSGQSGGEQYF.

This chain uses TRBV4-1 with TRBJ2-3, with 8 nucleotides matching TRBD1. V dropped 2 bases and J dropped 0; count of bases not matched to a gene: 7. CDR1 MGHRA and CDR2 YSYEKL come from the germline V gene. CDR3 length: 17 amino acids. The CDR3 DNA sequence: TGCGCCAGCAGCCAACAGAAGGACAGGGACAGCACAGATACGCAGTATTTT. This translates into CASSQQKDRDSTDTQYF.

The J gene is TRBJ2-5, the V gene TRBV7-8, with D hard to call. Trimming took off 5 bases at V and 3 bases at J, with 10 bases between the two ends. The CDR3 is 13 residues long. The germline V gene encodes CDR1 SGHVS and CDR2 FQNEAQ. CDR3 DNA: TGTGCCAGCAGCCACCTCTCGGAAGAGACCCAGTACTTC. It encodes CASSHLSEETQYF.

The rearrangement links TRBV6-6 to TRBJ2-7, with D tentatively TRBD1 (5 bases). The CDR3 loop spans 15 amino acids. The germline gives CDR1 MNHNY, CDR2 SVGAGI (reference sequence). The V end was cut by 6 bases, the J end by 5 bases, with 20 bases between. CDR3 sequence (DNA): TGTGCCAGCAGGCCCGCGCTGGGGCCCCAGGACGAGCAGTACTTC. It is translated as CASRPALGPQDEQYF.

The gene calls are TRBV9 and TRBJ2-1, with TRBD2 matching 13 bases. The CDR3 loop spans 16 amino acids. CDR1 SGDLS and CDR2 YYNGEE come from the germline V gene. The J segment lost 7 bases and the V segment lost 3 bases, leaving 7 bases of the junction unmatched. The CDR3 sequence is CASSATGTSGINEQFF. In DNA, the CDR3 is TGTGCCAGCAGCGCGACCGGGACTAGCGGGATTAATGAGCAGTTCTTC.

This chain uses TRBV7-9 with TRBJ2-1, with 8 bases matching TRBD2. V lost 5 bases and J lost 0; bases outside the gene matches: 6. This CDR3 region has 16 residues. Per the germline V gene, CDR1 is SEHNR and CDR2 is FQNEAQ (reference sequence). CDR3 DNA sequence: TGTGCCAGCAGCAACTCCGGGACTAGCTCCTACAATGAGCAGTTCTTC. Translation gives CASSNSGTSSYNEQFF.

The chain uses TRBV5-5 and TRBJ1-6; 7 nucleotides agree with TRBD1. With V trimmed by 4 bases and J by 9 bases, 7 bases remained unmatched. In germline, CDR1 is SGHKS, CDR2 YYEKEE (reference sequence). The CDR3 is made up of 14 amino acids. The CDR3 region has the DNA TGTGCCAGCAGCCTGGGACAGTTCGCTTCACCCCTCCACTTT. It is translated as CASSLGQFASPLHF. The whole variable domain, filled in from reference TRBV5-5 and TRBJ1-6, reads DAGVTQSPTHLIKTRGQQVTLRCSPISGHKSVSWYQQVLGQGPQFIFQYYEKEERGRGNFPDRFSARQFPNYSSELNVNALLLGDSALYLCASSLGQFASPLHFGNGTRLTVT.

This chain joins TRBV6-7 and TRBJ2-1; 8 bases match TRBD2. TRBV6-7 is placed among ORFs of uncertain function. This CDR3 has 16 amino acids. V lost 4 bases to trimming and J lost 7 bases; unmatched junction nucleotides: 12. The CDR3 bases are TGTGCCAGCAGTTTCCTACAGCGGGAGCAAAATAATGAGCAGTTCTTC. Translating gives CASSFLQREQNNEQFF.

The chain is built from TRBV12-2 and TRBJ2-1; the table's TRBD2 call for D was not verified on the DNA. TRBV12-2 is recorded as a pseudogene. There are 17 residues in the CDR3. CDR3 DNA: TGTGCAAGTCGCTTTCATATCTCTAGCGGGTTCTACAATGAGCAGTTCTTC. Its protein is CASRFHISSGFYNEQFF.

V and J are TRBV24-1 and TRBJ1-2; a possible D gene is TRBD1 (6 bases). Germline V CDR1 and CDR2: KGHDR, SFDVKD. This CDR3 region has 14 residues. The V and J ends lost 1 base and 7 bases respectively, with 12 bases between them. The CDR3 region has the DNA TGTGCCACCAGTGATTTCCCCAGGGGCTCTGGCTACACCTTC. The encoded protein is CATSDFPRGSGYTF.

The V gene is TRBV15, the J gene TRBJ1-5; D is unresolved. V was shortened by 1 base and J by 0 bases, with 10 bases between the two germline ends. CDR1 and CDR2 from the germline V gene are LNHNV and YYDKDF (reference sequence). CDR3 length: 16 amino acids. The DNA for the CDR3 is TGTGCCACCAGCAGAGCGGCAGACTATAGCAATCAGCCCCAGCATTTT. This codes for CATSRAADYSNQPQHF.

The genes are TRBV5-6 and TRBJ2-7; TRBD2 matches 9 bases. After removal of 2 bases from V and 12 bases from J, the junction contained 9 bases not matched to a gene. The CDR3 contains 13 residues. The germline V gene has CDR1 SGHDT and CDR2 YYEEEE. The CDR3 sequence: CASSLLRREGTYF. In DNA form, the CDR3 reads TGTGCCAGCAGCTTATTACGGCGGGAGGGCACGTACTTC. Supplemented by reference TRBV5-6 and TRBJ2-7, the full variable domain reads DAGVTQSPTHLIKTRGQQVTLRCSPKSGHDTVSWYQQALGQGPQFIFQYYEEEERQRGNFPDRFSGHQFPNYSSELNVNALLLGDSALYLCASSLLRREGTYFGPGTRLTVT.

The chain joins TRBV19 to TRBJ2-7; D uncertain. CDR1 and CDR2 (germline): LNHDA, SQIVND (reference sequence). Trimming shortened V by 3 bases and J by 0 bases, and 6 bases separated the two germline ends. The CDR3 is made up of 13 amino acids. As DNA, the CDR3 is TGTGCCAGTAGTATCTCAGTCTCCTACGAGCAGTACTTC. As protein: CASSISVSYEQYF.

A note on this clone: Within the sample, other DNA sequences also encode this same CDR3. J is TRBJ2-5 and V is TRBV5-1, with D possibly TRBD2 on 5 matching bases. The germline gives CDR1 SGHRS, CDR2 YFSETQ. The CDR3 has 13 amino acids. V lost 2 bases, J lost 1 base, and 6 bases lay in between. CDR3: CASSLAVQETQYF. The CDR3 DNA sequence: TGCGCCAGCAGCTTAGCGGTCCAAGAGACCCAGTACTTC.

This chain links TRBV4-3 with TRBJ2-1, with 8 bases matching TRBD2. With 1 base clipped from V and 7 bases from J, the junction kept 15 bases outside the gene matches. The length of the CDR3 is 18 residues. CDR1 is LGHNA, CDR2 YSLEER, per germline. The CDR3 loop is CASSQAYLREGFKNEQFF. The CDR3 nucleotides read TGCGCCAGCAGCCAAGCATATTTACGGGAGGGGTTTAAGAATGAGCAGTTCTTC.

The chain couples TRBV2 to TRBJ1-1, with TRBD1 as a possible D gene (5 bases). The CDR3 totals 13 residues. Germline loops: CDR1 SNHLY, CDR2 FYNNEI. V lost 5 bases to trimming and J lost 5 bases, with 12 bases between them. CDR3 residues: CASSFSGGTEAFF. The CDR3 DNA reads TGTGCCAGCAGTTTTTCTGGGGGGACTGAAGCTTTCTTT.

The chain joins TRBV7-2 to TRBJ2-1, with 11 positions matching TRBD2. Trimming took 3 bases from V and 9 from J; bases not matched to a gene: 7. Germline lookup yields CDR1 SGHTA and CDR2 FQGNSA. The CDR3 contains 15 residues. CDR3 loop: CASSFTSGSSVEQFF. CDR3 DNA sequence: TGTGCCAGCAGCTTTACTAGCGGGAGCTCGGTTGAGCAGTTCTTC.

This chain connects TRBV27 to TRBJ2-3; TRBD2 matches at 7 bases. Germline trimming cut 6 bases from V and 3 bases from J; bases unmatched to any gene: 9. From germline, CDR1 is MNHEY and CDR2 SMNVEV (reference sequence). CDR3 size: 15 residues. CDR3 residues: CASRADGGWTDTQYF. CDR3 coding DNA: TGTGCCAGCAGAGCGGACGGGGGGTGGACAGATACGCAGTATTTT.

The rearrangement joins TRBV19 to TRBJ2-7, with TRBD1 identical over 11 bases. V trimming: 8 bases; J trimming: 0 bases; junction bases outside the gene matches: 3. The CDR3 is 14 amino acids. Germline CDR1 LNHDA, CDR2 SQIVND (reference sequence). The CDR3 spells CASSGTGGSYEQYF. The CDR3 DNA reads TGTGCCAGTTCCGGGACAGGGGGCTCCTACGAGCAGTACTTC.

The chain recombines TRBV2 with TRBJ2-5, with TRBD1 matching over 7 bases. V lost 2 bases and J lost 5; bases outside the gene matches: 11. CDR3 size: 16 residues. Germline CDR1 SNHLY, CDR2 FYNNEI. The CDR3 coding sequence is TGTGCCAGCAGTGAACACCTCGGACGGGACAGTGAGACCCAGTACTTC. Translation gives CASSEHLGRDSETQYF.

The chain's CDR3 is CATESSQGVNTEAFF. The CDR3 coding sequence is TGTGCCACCGAGAGTTCACAGGGGGTGAACACTGAAGCTTTCTTT. This rearrangement joins TRBV24-1 to TRBJ1-1; 8 positions match TRBD1. Germline values: CDR1 KGHDR, CDR2 SFDVKD. This CDR3 has 15 residues. Losses at the gene ends were 9 bases for V and 0 bases for J; bases not matched to a gene: 8.

The J gene is TRBJ2-2, the V gene TRBV10-3; 8 bases fit TRBD2. Trimming removed 0 bases from V and 7 bases from J; junction bases left unmatched: 13. This CDR3 has 18 amino acids. Germline CDR1 ENHRY, CDR2 SYGVKD. The CDR3 here is CAISESIAAGVGVGELFF. The CDR3 nucleotides are TGTGCCATCAGTGAGTCGATCGCAGCGGGAGTTGGGGTCGGGGAGCTGTTTTTT.

The CDR3 spells CASSRNLLTEQFF. As DNA, the CDR3 is TGTGCCAGCAGTAGGAACTTACTAACTGAGCAGTTCTTC. The chain couples TRBV6-5 to TRBJ2-1; D gene ambiguous. Germline V CDR1 and CDR2: MNHEY, SVGAGI. This CDR3 has 13 residues. V was shortened by 5 bases and J by 9 bases, with 14 bases between the two germline ends.